This T cell receptor (beta chain) originates from a study of cytomegalovirus exposure and HLA in healthy donors. As for the study in general: Prior work identified under 130 million unique TCR beta sequences in about 179 million T cells.

The PCR was carried out with 60 Vbeta primers and 13 Jbeta primers. The protocol was immunoSEQ multiplex PCR, while the TCRdb copy is restricted to in-frame clones and leaves out a portion. The sample lists fewer than 200,000 clones, roughly 74% occurring once. Study-level findings and limits: The authors judged a highly shared variant cluster likely a sequencing artifact.

Looked up from germline, CDR1 is SGHRS and CDR2 is YFSETQ. V dropped 4 bases and J dropped 0; count of bases not matched to a gene: 10. The CDR3 loop spans 17 amino acids. With regard to this clone: Its antigen remains unidentified.

The sample consisted of PBMCs. V and J are TRBV5-1 and TRBJ2-1; 7 nucleotides line up with TRBD1. The TCR sequence derives from a woman under 40 in good health and CMV-seronegative. The CDR3 coding sequence is TGCGCCAGCAGCCCCCAGACAGGGTACTCCTCCTACAATGAGCAGTTCTTC. Encoded protein: CASSPQTGYSSYNEQFF.